A single sample is the source of the 13 T cell receptor beta chains below, sequenced in a study of T cells in Graves' hyperthyroidism and ophthalmopathy. Researchers amplified the TCR beta CDR3 regions from RNA transcripts. HTBI primers were the set used in a first-round RT-PCR of the TCR CDR3. Each CDR3 protein gets one entry after TCRdb re-called the multiplex PCR reads with MiXCR. This sample yields approximately 46,000 distinct CDR3 sequences, of which 49% are seen a single time; 32% belongs to the top ten. Material: peripheral blood or thyroid tissue (not recorded which). The receptors come from a woman in her forties or fifties with Graves' hyperthyroidism.

This clonotype occurred many times. This rearrangement joins TRBV29-1 to TRBJ2-3; no definite D call. CDR1 and CDR2 from the germline V gene are SQVTM and ANQGSEA. Trimming shortened V by 5 bases and J by 4 bases, and 10 bases separated the two germline ends. CDR3 length: 12 amino acids. CDR3 protein: CSVLGWPDTQYF. For the CDR3, the DNA is TGCAGCGTTCTGGGGTGGCCAGATACGCAGTATTTT.

This chain joins TRBV7-2 and TRBJ1-1, with 8 bases that match TRBD1. V lost 4 bases to trimming and J lost 4 bases; unmatched junction nucleotides: 5. CDR1 and CDR2 from the germline V gene are SGHTA and FQGNSA. The CDR3 has 14 amino acids. As DNA, the CDR3 is TGTGCCAGCAGCTACAGGGGGAGGGTCACTGAAGCTTTCTTT. It translates to CASSYRGRVTEAFF. Based on the CDR3 plus reference TRBV7-2 and TRBJ1-1, the full variable domain is GAGVSQSPSNKVTEKGKDVELRCDPISGHTALYWYRQSLGQGLEFLIYFQGNSAPDKSGLPSDRFSAERTGGSVSTLTIQRTQQEDSAVYLCASSYRGRVTEAFFGQGTRLTVV.

In regard to this clonotype: One base away lies a much larger clone, so this may be a sequencing read error. The chain is built from TRBV27 and TRBJ2-7; TRBD2 might be the D (5 bases). V gave up 6 bases and J gave up 5 bases, with 14 bases separating them. This CDR3 contains 13 residues. Germline V lookup: CDR1 MNHEY, CDR2 SMNVEV (reference sequence). The CDR3 here is CASRVTGRNEQYF. Here the CDR3 DNA reads TGTGCCAGCAGAGTGACGGGAAGAAACGAGCAGTACTTC.

The sample holds many counts of this clonotype. V is TRBV30 and J is TRBJ2-6; D is undetermined. In germline, CDR1 is GTSNPN, CDR2 SVGIG (reference sequence). The CDR3 runs 13 residues. V was cut by 3 bases and J by 1 base, with 4 bases left in between. The CDR3 is CAWRQSGANVLTF. The CDR3 DNA follows: TGTGCCTGGAGACAGTCTGGGGCCAACGTCCTGACTTTC.

This chain connects TRBV2 to TRBJ2-6; 7 bases fit TRBD1. The CDR3 extends over 15 amino acids. Germline V lookup: CDR1 SNHLY, CDR2 FYNNEI. The V segment lost 6 bases and the J segment 0 bases; nucleotides outside the gene matches: 2. The CDR3 DNA sequence: TGTGCCAGCAGCACAGGGGTCTCTGGGGCCAACGTCCTGACTTTC. Its translation: CASSTGVSGANVLTF.

The V call is TRBV20-1, the J call TRBJ1-5, with D unclear. The length of the CDR3 is 13 residues. The V end was cut by 3 bases, the J end by 8 bases, with 14 bases between. CDR1 and CDR2 from the germline V gene are DFQATT and SNEGSKA (reference sequence). The CDR3 DNA reads TGCAGTGCTAGCGGACGGACCGGGGAGCCCCAGCATTTT. Its protein product is CSASGRTGEPQHF.

In regard to this clonotype: Here the CDR3 omits its conserved ending phenylalanine or tryptophan, so a read error is the likely source. The gene calls are TRBV7-8 and TRBJ1-1; a weak D match, TRBD1 (5 bases). Germline V gene sequence: CDR1 SGHVS, CDR2 FQNEAQ. The CDR3 totals 15 residues. V lost 6 bases and J lost 1, with 15 bases in between. The CDR3 DNA reads TGTGCCAGCAGTTTCCCTGGGACGGCGAACACTGAAGCTTTCCTT. It specifies CASSFPGTANTEAFL.

For this clonotype: Mismatch with germline at one junction end may stem from a read error. The chain links TRBV5-4 to TRBJ2-5; the D gene is possibly TRBD2 (5 bases). The CDR3 has 12 amino acids. Germline lookup yields CDR1 SGHNT and CDR2 YYREEE (reference sequence). For the CDR3, the DNA is TGTGCCAGCAGCTTGCGGGAAGAGACCCAGCACTTC. It is translated as CASSLREETQHF.

The chain carries TRBV27 and TRBJ1-1, with 7 bases aligning to TRBD1. V was clipped by 4 bases and J by 4 bases; unmatched bases: 15. The CDR3 is made up of 17 amino acids. The germline V gene encodes CDR1 MNHEY and CDR2 SMNVEV (reference sequence). In DNA form, the CDR3 reads TGTGCCAGCAGTTGGGACAACAGGGGACGGAGGGCCACTGAAGCTTTCTTT. Translating gives CASSWDNRGRRATEAFF.

This clonotype was seen many times. V and J are TRBV20-1 and TRBJ2-3; tentatively, D is TRBD1 (5 bases). The V gene lost 5 bases and the J gene lost 0 bases, with 12 bases spanning the gap. The CDR3 length is 14 residues. Germline V gene lookup returns CDR1 DFQATT and CDR2 SNEGSKA (reference sequence). CDR3 amino acids: CSASQGLSTDTQYF. CDR3 nucleotides: TGCAGTGCTTCCCAGGGCCTAAGCACAGATACGCAGTATTTT.

On this clonotype: A single base separates this from a much larger clone, so it may be a read error. The V call is TRBV28, the J call TRBJ2-5; no clear D. Germline V gives CDR1 MDHEN, CDR2 SYDVKM. The V and J ends lost 4 bases and 7 bases respectively, with 16 bases between them. This CDR3 is 14 amino acids long. CDR3 amino acids: CASSSPVPLWTQYF. The CDR3 region has the DNA TGTGCCAGCAGTTCTCCGGTCCCTCTCTGGACCCAGTACTTC. Based on the CDR3 plus reference TRBV28 and TRBJ2-5, the full variable domain is DVKVTQSSRYLVKRTGEKVFLECVQDMDHENMFWYRQDPGLGLRLIYFSYDVKMKEKGDIPEGYSVSREKKERFSLILESASTNQTSMYLCASSSPVPLWTQYFGPGTRLLVL.

V usage is TRBV7-3 and J usage is TRBJ2-7; TRBD2 aligns across 8 bases. CDR3 length equals 13 residues. Per the germline V gene, CDR1 is SGHTA and CDR2 is FQGTGA. V lost 2 bases to trimming and J lost 3 bases; unmatched junction nucleotides: 0. The CDR3 loop reads CASSLAGGYEQYF. The CDR3 DNA sequence: TGTGCCAGCAGCTTAGCGGGAGGCTACGAGCAGTACTTC.

This sequence joins TRBV20-1 and TRBJ2-7; 8 bases align to TRBD1. The germline CDR1 and CDR2 sequences are DFQATT and SNEGSKA (reference sequence). CDR3 length: 16 amino acids. J lost 3 bases, V lost 2 bases, and 12 bases had no gene match. The CDR3 spells CSARRDRGVLGYEQYF. The CDR3 DNA reads TGCAGTGCTAGAAGAGACAGGGGAGTACTGGGCTACGAGCAGTACTTC.